Each of the 9 T cell receptor beta chains below was sequenced from the same sample in a study of blood T cell repertoires in COVID-19 (dated by TCRdb to the early 2020s). The library was made by the immunoSEQ multiplex PCR assay. TCRdb carries this immuneACCESS record with in-frame sequences only. Its versions omit some clonotypes, under half of them owing to an unresolved V gene in the studies checked, with the rest unexplained. The sample table contains about 260,000 clones; only one count was recorded for around 83% of them. The ten largest clones represent around 3.6% of the sample. Sequencing used peripheral blood. All receptors derive from a man aged 18 to 30 with active or convalescent COVID-19.

The V gene is TRBV10-3, the J gene TRBJ2-7; 14 positions agree with TRBD2. CDR1 and CDR2 from the germline V gene are ENHRY and SYGVKD. The CDR3 covers 15 residues. The trim removed 5 bases at V and 2 bases at J, leaving 2 bases unmatched. CDR3 loop: CAISRGLAGAYEQYF. The CDR3 DNA reads TGTGCCATCAGTCGGGGACTAGCGGGGGCCTACGAGCAGTACTTC.

The rearrangement links TRBV28 to TRBJ2-2; 7 bases agree with TRBD2. Unmatched junction bases numbered 5, after V lost 5 bases and J lost 2 bases. This CDR3 spans 15 amino acids. Per germline, CDR1 MDHEN and CDR2 SYDVKM. CDR3 protein: CASSLGTTNTGELFF. The CDR3, as DNA: TGTGCCAGCAGTCTCGGGACTACCAACACCGGGGAGCTGTTTTTT. Looking up the rest from reference TRBV28 and TRBJ2-2 gives the full variable domain: DVKVTQSSRYLVKRTGEKVFLECVQDMDHENMFWYRQDPGLGLRLIYFSYDVKMKEKGDIPEGYSVSREKKERFSLILESASTNQTSMYLCASSLGTTNTGELFFGEGSRLTVL.

This clone was counted between two and nine times. V and J are TRBV6-1 and TRBJ1-6; D ambiguous. V was trimmed by 7 bases and J by 0 bases, leaving 7 bases between them. Per germline, CDR1 MNHNS and CDR2 SASEGT. This CDR3 region has 14 residues. The CDR3 nucleotides read TGTGCCAGCACAGCGAGCTCCTATAATTCACCCCTCCACTTT. Translating it yields CASTASSYNSPLHF.

CDR3 coding DNA: TGCGCCAGCAGCTCAACCGGGACAGGGGTTTCTGGAAACACCATATATTTT. As protein: CASSSTGTGVSGNTIYF. This chain uses TRBV5-1 with TRBJ1-3; 10 bases agree with TRBD1. The ends lost 3 bases at V and 1 base at J; junction bases unmatched: 7. This CDR3 is built from 17 residues. The germline CDR1 and CDR2 sequences are SGHRS and YFSETQ.

The chain links TRBV7-2 to TRBJ2-7; the match to TRBD2 covers 14 bases. Germline V CDR1 and CDR2: SGHTA, FQGNSA. J gave up 4 bases and V 4 bases, and 3 bases lay outside the gene matches. The CDR3 is 15 residues long. The CDR3 protein is CASSWGLAGAYEQYF. The DNA of the CDR3 is TGTGCCAGCAGCTGGGGACTAGCGGGAGCGTACGAGCAGTACTTC.

The chain employs TRBV28 and TRBJ1-3; 9 bases match TRBD1. Germline assignment: CDR1 MDHEN and CDR2 SYDVKM. V lost 4 bases and J lost 0; bases outside the gene matches: 1. The CDR3 contains 15 residues. CDR3 nucleotide sequence: TGTGCCAGCAGTTGGGGACAGGGCTCTGGAAACACCATATATTTT. It translates to CASSWGQGSGNTIYF.

This clone was counted once. The genes are TRBV7-2 and TRBJ2-3; 8 bases agree with TRBD1. The germline V gene has CDR1 SGHTA and CDR2 FQGNSA. This CDR3 is built from 14 residues. V was clipped by 3 bases and J by 5 bases; unmatched bases: 4. The CDR3 protein is CASSLGQARDTQYF. CDR3 in DNA: TGTGCCAGCAGCTTGGGACAGGCTAGAGATACGCAGTATTTT.

The chain recombines TRBV7-2 with TRBJ2-3, with 8 bases matching TRBD2. The CDR3 consists of 15 residues. Trimming cost V 2 bases and J 6 bases; bases outside gene matches: 7. Germline lookup yields CDR1 SGHTA and CDR2 FQGNSA. In DNA, the CDR3 is TGTGCCAGCAGCTTATGGAGCGGGGGCGGGGATACGCAGTATTTT. This translates into CASSLWSGGGDTQYF.

This rearrangement joins TRBV28 to TRBJ1-1; no definite D call. Germline V CDR1 and CDR2: MDHEN, SYDVKM. V lost 3 bases, J lost 3 bases, and 8 bases lay in between. The CDR3 runs to 13 residues. This CDR3 is CASSFKPDTEAFF. DNA for the CDR3: TGTGCCAGCAGTTTTAAGCCCGACACTGAAGCTTTCTTT.